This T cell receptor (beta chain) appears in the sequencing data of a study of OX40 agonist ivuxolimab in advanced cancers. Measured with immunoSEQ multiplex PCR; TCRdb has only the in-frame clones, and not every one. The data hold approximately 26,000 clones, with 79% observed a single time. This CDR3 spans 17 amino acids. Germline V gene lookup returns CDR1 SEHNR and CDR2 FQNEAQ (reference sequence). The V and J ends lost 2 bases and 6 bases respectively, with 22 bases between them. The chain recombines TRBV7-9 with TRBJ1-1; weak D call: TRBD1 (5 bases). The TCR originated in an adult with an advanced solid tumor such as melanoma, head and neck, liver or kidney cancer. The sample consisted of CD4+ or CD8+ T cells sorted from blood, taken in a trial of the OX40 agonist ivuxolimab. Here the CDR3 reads CASSLSGGTGRWAEAFF. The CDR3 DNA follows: TGTGCCAGCAGCTTAAGCGGGGGAACGGGCAGGTGGGCTGAAGCTTTCTTT.